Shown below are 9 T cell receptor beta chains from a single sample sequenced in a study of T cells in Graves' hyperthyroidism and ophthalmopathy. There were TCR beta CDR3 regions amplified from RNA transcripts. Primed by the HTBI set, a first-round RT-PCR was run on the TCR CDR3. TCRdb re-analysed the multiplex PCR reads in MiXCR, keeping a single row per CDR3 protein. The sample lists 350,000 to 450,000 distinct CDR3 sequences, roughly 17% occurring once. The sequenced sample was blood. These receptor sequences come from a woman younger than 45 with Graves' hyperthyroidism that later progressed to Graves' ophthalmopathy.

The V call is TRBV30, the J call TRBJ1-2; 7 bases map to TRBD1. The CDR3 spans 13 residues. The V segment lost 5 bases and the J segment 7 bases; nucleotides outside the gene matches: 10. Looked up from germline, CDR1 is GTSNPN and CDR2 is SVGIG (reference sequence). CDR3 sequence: CAWETGLNVGYTF. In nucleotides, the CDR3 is TGTGCCTGGGAGACAGGGCTCAACGTTGGCTACACCTTC.

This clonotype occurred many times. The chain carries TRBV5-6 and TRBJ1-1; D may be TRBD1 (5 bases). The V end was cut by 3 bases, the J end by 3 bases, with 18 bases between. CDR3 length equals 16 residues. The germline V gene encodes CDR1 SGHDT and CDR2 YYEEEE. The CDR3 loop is CASSWRATGRYTEAFF. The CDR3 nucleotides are TGTGCCAGCAGCTGGCGGGCCACGGGACGATACACTGAAGCTTTCTTT. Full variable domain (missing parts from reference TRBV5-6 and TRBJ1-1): DAGVTQSPTHLIKTRGQQVTLRCSPKSGHDTVSWYQQALGQGPQFIFQYYEEEERQRGNFPDRFSGHQFPNYSSELNVNALLLGDSALYLCASSWRATGRYTEAFFGQGTRLTVV.

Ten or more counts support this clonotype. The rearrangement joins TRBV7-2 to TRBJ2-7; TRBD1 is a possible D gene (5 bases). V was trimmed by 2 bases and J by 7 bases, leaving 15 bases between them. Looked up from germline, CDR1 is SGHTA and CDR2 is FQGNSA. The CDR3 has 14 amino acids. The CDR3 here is CASSLSPGQEEQYF. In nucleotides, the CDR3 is TGTGCCAGCAGCTTAAGTCCAGGGCAGGAAGAGCAGTACTTC.

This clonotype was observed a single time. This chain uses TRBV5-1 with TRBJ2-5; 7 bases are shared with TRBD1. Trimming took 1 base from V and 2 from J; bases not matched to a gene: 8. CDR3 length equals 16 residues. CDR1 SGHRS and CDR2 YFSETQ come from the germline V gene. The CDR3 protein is CASSLPTGDVQETQYF. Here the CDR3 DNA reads TGCGCCAGCAGCTTGCCCACAGGGGACGTTCAAGAGACCCAGTACTTC.

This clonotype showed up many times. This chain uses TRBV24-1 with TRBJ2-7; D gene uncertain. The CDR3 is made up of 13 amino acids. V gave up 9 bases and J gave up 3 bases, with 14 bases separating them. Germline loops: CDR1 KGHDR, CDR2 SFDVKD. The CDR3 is CATQKRKGYEQYF. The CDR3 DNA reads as TGTGCCACCCAAAAGCGAAAAGGCTACGAGCAGTACTTC.

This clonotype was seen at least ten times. CDR3 in amino acids: CSVEPGAGLNSPLHF. CDR3 nucleotides: TGCAGCGTTGAACCGGGGGCAGGACTGAATTCACCCCTCCACTTT. The chain employs TRBV29-1 and TRBJ1-6, with D possibly TRBD1 on 6 matching bases. CDR3 length equals 15 residues. CDR1 SQVTM and CDR2 ANQGSEA come from the germline V gene. Trimming removed 2 bases at V and 7 bases at J, with 15 bases between.

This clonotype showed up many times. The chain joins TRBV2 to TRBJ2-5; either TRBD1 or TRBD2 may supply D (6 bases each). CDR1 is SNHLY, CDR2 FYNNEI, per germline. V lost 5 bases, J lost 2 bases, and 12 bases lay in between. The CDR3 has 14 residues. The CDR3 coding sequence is TGTGCCAGCAGTCCGGAAGGGGGGCAAGAGACCCAGTACTTC. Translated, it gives CASSPEGGQETQYF.

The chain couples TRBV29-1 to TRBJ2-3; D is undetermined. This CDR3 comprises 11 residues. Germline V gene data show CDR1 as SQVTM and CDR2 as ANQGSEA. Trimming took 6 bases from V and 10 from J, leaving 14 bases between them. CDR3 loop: CSVEPLSAQYF. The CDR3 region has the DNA TGCAGCGTCGAGCCTTTGTCAGCGCAGTATTTT.

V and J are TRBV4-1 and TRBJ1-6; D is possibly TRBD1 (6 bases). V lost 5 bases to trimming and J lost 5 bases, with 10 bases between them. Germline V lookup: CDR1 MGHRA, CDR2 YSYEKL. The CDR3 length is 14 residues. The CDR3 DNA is TGCGCCAGCAGCTATCGACAGGATAATTCACCCCTCCACTTT. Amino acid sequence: CASSYRQDNSPLHF.